This T cell receptor beta chain was observed in a study of beta chain features in type 1 diabetes. Findings of the study overall: There was no resolution here of whether HLA type influences TCRB rearrangement. There was a possibility that cDNA sequencing over-represented cells with high TCR expression.

This clone appeared a few times. Its antigen is undetermined. One heparinised blood draw, averaging roughly 120 mL, came from each donor. Via the markers CD45RO/CCR7/CD25/CD127/CD95/CD27, stem cell-like memory, regulatory, central memory and naive CD4+ cells were sorted. Germline V gives CDR1 SGHAT, CDR2 FQNNGV. The V gene lost 6 bases and the J gene lost 0 bases, with 17 bases spanning the gap. There are 16 residues in the CDR3. Investigators reverse transcribed all isolated RNA, so they sequenced expressed TCRB transcripts. TCRdb's table, derived via immunoSEQ multiplex PCR, lists solely in-frame clones and lacks some. This sample carries about 320,000 clones, about 15% of them seen once, and the ten largest clones take over 5%.

This chain links TRBV11-2 with TRBJ1-1, with a tentative D call TRBD1 (6 bases). This TCR was recovered from a man aged 25 to 40 in good health. The material sequenced was central memory CD4+ T cells from blood. In DNA form, the CDR3 reads TGTGCCAGCAGACCACCGGGGGCTGGCATGAACACTGAAGCTTTCTTT. Protein sequence: CASRPPGAGMNTEAFF.